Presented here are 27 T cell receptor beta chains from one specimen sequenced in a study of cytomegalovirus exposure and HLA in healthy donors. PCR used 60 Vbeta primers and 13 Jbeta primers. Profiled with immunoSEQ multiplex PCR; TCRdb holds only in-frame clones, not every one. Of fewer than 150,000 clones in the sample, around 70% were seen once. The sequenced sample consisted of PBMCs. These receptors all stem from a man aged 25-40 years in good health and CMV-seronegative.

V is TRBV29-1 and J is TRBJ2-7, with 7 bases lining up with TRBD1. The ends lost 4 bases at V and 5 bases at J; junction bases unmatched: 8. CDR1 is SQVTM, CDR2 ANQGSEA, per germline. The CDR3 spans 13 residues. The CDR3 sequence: CSVAVRQGDEQYF. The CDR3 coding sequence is TGCAGCGTTGCCGTTAGACAGGGCGACGAGCAGTACTTC.

The CDR3 region is CASSGTGVSYGYTF. For the CDR3, the DNA is TGTGCCAGCAGCGGGACAGGGGTGAGCTATGGCTACACCTTC. This rearrangement joins TRBV9 to TRBJ1-2; 9 bases are a match to TRBD1. This CDR3 comprises 14 residues. From germline, CDR1 is SGDLS and CDR2 YYNGEE. The V and J ends lost 3 bases and 4 bases, in that order; junction bases with no gene match: 4.

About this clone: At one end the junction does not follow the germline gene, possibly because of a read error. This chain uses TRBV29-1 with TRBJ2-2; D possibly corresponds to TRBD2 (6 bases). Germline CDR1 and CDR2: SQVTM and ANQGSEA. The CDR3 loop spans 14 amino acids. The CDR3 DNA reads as TGCAGCGCTGAACTACCCGGGGAGGCCGGGGAGCTGTTTTTT. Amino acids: CSAELPGEAGELFF.

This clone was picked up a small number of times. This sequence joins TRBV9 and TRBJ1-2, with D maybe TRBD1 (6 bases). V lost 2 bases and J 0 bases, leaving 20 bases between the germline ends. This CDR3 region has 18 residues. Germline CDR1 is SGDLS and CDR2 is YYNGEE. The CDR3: CASSVGAQTGWTNYGYTF. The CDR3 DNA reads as TGTGCCAGCAGCGTGGGGGCACAGACAGGTTGGACTAACTATGGCTACACCTTC.

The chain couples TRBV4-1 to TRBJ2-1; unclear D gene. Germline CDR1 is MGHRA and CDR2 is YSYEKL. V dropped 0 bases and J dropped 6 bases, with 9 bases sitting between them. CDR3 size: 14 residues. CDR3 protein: CASSQEGAFNEQFF. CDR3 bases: TGCGCCAGCAGCCAAGAGGGCGCCTTCAATGAGCAGTTCTTC.

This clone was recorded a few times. The CDR3 sequence is CASSPSGPQETQYF. Here the CDR3 DNA reads TGTGCCAGCAGTCCCTCAGGGCCCCAAGAGACCCAGTACTTC. The chain uses TRBV28 and TRBJ2-5; tentatively, D is TRBD1 (5 bases). The CDR3 consists of 14 residues. V lost 5 bases and J 1 base, leaving 11 bases between the germline ends. In germline, CDR1 is MDHEN, CDR2 SYDVKM.

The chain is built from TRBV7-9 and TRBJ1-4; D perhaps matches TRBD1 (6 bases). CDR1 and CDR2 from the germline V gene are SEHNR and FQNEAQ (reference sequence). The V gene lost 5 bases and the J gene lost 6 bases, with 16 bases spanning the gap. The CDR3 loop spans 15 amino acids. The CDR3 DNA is TGTGCCAGCAGCACCCGGACAGATCGGGATGAAAAACTGTTTTTT. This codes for CASSTRTDRDEKLFF. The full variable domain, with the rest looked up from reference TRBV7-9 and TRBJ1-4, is DTGVSQNPRHKITKRGQNVTFRCDPISEHNRLYWYRQTLGQGPEFLTYFQNEAQLEKSRLLSDRFSAERPKGSFSTLEIQRTEQGDSAMYLCASSTRTDRDEKLFFGSGTQLSVL.

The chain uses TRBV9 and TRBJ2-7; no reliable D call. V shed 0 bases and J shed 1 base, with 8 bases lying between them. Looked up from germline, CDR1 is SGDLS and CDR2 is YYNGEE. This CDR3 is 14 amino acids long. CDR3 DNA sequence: TGTGCCAGCAGCGTAGGCGTCGCTTCCTACGAGCAGTACTTC. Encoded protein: CASSVGVASYEQYF. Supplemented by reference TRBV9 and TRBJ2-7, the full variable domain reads DSGVTQTPKHLITATGQRVTLRCSPRSGDLSVYWYQQSLDQGLQFLIQYYNGEERAKGNILERFSAQQFPDLHSELNLSSLELGDSALYFCASSVGVASYEQYFGPGTRLTVT.

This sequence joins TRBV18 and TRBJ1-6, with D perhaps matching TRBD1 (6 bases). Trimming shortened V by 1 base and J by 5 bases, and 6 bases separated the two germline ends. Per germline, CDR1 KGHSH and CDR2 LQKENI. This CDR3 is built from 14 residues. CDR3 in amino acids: CASSPRDNNSPLHF. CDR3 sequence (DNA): TGTGCCAGCTCACCACGGGACAATAATTCACCCCTCCACTTT.

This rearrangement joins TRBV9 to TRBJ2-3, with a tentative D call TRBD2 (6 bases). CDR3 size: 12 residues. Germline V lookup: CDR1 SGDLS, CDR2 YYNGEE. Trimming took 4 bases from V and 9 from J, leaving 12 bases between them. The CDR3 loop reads CASSLEAGTQYF. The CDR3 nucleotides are TGTGCCAGCAGCCTAGAGGCGGGGACGCAGTATTTT. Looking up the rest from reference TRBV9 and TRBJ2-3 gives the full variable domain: DSGVTQTPKHLITATGQRVTLRCSPRSGDLSVYWYQQSLDQGLQFLIQYYNGEERAKGNILERFSAQQFPDLHSELNLSSLELGDSALYFCASSLEAGTQYFGPGTRLTVL.

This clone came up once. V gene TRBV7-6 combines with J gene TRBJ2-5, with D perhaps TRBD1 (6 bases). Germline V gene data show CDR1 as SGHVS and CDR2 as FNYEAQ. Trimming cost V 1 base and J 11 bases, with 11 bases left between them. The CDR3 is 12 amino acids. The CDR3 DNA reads TGTGCCAGCAGCTTAGACAGGGAAGAGCAGTACTTC. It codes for CASSLDREEQYF.

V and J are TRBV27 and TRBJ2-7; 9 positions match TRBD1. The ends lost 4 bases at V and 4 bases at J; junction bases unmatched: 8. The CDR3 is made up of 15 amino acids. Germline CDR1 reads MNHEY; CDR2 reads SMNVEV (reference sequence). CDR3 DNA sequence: TGTGCCAGCAGTTATACAGGGGGCGCTTTTTACGAGCAGTACTTC. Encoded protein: CASSYTGGAFYEQYF.

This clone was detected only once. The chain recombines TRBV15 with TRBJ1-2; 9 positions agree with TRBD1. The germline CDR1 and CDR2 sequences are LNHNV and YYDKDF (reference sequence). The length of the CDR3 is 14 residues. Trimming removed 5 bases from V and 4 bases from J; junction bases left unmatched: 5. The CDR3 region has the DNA TGTGCCACCAGCCGGGACAGGGATTCCTATGGCTACACCTTC. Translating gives CATSRDRDSYGYTF.

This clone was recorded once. CDR3 sequence reads: CASSSLAGWVTGELFF. The CDR3 DNA is TGTGCCAGCAGTTCTCTAGCGGGGTGGGTCACCGGGGAGCTGTTTTTT. V gene TRBV27 combines with J gene TRBJ2-2, with 9 bases aligning to TRBD2. CDR3 length equals 16 residues. V dropped 4 bases and J dropped 4; count of bases not matched to a gene: 7. Germline CDR1 is MNHEY and CDR2 is SMNVEV (reference sequence).

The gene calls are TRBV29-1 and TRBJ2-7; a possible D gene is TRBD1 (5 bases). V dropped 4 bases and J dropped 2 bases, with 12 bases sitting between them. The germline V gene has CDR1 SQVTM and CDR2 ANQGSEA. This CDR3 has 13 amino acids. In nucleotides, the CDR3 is TGCAGCGTTGGGGGCAGGCTAACCTACGAGCAGTACTTC. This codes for CSVGGRLTYEQYF.

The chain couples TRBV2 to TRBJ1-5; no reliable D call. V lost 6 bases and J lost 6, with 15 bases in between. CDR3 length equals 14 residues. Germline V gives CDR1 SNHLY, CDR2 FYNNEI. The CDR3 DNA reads TGTGCCAGCAGCATCTCGGGATCCAGTCAGCCCCAGCATTTT. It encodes CASSISGSSQPQHF.

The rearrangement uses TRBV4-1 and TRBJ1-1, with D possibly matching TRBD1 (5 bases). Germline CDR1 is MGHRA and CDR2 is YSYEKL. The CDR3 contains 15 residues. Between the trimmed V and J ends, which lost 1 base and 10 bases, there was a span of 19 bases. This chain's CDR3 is CASSQGPLEGYGAFF. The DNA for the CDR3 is TGCGCCAGCAGCCAAGGTCCTCTGGAGGGGTATGGAGCTTTCTTT.

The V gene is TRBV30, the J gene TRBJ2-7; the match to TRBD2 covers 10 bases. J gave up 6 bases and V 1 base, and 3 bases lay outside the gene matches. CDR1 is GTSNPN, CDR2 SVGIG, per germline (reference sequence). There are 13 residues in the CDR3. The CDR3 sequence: CAWSASGGSEQYF. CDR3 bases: TGTGCCTGGAGTGCTAGCGGGGGTTCCGAGCAGTACTTC.

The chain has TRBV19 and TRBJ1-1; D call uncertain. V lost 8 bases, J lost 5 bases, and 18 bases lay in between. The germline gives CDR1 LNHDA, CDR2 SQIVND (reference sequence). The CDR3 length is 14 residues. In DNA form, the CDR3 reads TGTGCCAGTCGCGACCGGGGAAGAGGGACTGAAGCTTTCTTT. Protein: CASRDRGRGTEAFF.

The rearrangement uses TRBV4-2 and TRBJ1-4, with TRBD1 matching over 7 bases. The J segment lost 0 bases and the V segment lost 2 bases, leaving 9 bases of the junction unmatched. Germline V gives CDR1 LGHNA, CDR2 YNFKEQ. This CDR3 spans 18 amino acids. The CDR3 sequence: CASSQRGDSYTTNEKLFF. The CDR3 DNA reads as TGTGCCAGCAGCCAAAGGGGGGACAGTTACACAACTAATGAAAAACTGTTTTTT.

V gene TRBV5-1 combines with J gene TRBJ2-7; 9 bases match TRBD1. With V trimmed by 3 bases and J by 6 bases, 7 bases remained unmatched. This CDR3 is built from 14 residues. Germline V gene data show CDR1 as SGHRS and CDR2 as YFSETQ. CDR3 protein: CASSSGTGLLEQYF. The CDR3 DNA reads TGCGCCAGCAGCTCGGGGACAGGGCTACTCGAGCAGTACTTC.

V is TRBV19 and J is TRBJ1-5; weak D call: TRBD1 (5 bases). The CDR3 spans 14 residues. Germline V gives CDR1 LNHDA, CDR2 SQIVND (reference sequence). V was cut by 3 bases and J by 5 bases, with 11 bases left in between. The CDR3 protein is CASSIGGVHQPQHF. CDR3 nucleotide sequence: TGTGCCAGTAGTATTGGAGGGGTACATCAGCCCCAGCATTTT.

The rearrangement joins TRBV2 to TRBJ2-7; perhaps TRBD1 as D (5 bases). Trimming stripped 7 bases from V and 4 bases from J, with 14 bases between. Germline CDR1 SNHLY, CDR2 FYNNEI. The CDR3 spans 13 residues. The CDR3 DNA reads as TGTGCCAGCAACAGGCAGGAGCAATACGAGCAGTACTTC. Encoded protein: CASNRQEQYEQYF.

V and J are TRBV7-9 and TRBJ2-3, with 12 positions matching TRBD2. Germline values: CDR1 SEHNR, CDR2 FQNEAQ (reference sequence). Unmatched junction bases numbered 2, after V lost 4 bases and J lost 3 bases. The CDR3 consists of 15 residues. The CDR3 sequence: CASSSSGGATDTQYF. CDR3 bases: TGTGCCAGCAGCTCTAGCGGGGGGGCGACAGATACGCAGTATTTT.

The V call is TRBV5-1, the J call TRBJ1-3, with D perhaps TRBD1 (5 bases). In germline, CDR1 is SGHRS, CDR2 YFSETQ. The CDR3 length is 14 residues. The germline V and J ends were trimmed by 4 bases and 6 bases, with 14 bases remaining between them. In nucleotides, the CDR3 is TGCGCCAGCAGCCAATCCACAGGATCAAACACCATATATTTT. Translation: CASSQSTGSNTIYF.

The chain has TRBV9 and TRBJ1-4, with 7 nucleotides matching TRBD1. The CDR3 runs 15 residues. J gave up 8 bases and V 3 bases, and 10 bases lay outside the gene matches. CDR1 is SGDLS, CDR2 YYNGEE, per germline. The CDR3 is CASSGTGEEGEKLFF. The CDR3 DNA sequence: TGTGCCAGCAGCGGTACAGGGGAGGAGGGGGAAAAACTGTTTTTT.

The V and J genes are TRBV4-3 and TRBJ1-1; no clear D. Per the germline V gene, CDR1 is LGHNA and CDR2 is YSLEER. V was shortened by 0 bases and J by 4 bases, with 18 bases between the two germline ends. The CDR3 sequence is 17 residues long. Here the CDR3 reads CASSQDWGGLTGTEAFF. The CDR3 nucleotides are TGCGCCAGCAGCCAAGATTGGGGAGGGCTTACGGGCACTGAAGCTTTCTTT.